This is a list of T cell receptor beta chains from one sample in a study of response to subunit inactivated influenza vaccine. TCRdb reanalysed the RT-PCR reads using MiXCR and keeps one entry per CDR3 protein. The repertoire holds a few hundred thousand distinct CDR3 sequences, with 14% as singletons. The specimen was PBMCs from blood, collected about 12 days after vaccination. The receptors here all came from a man aged 50-60 years who received an inactivated influenza vaccine. The CDR3 runs from the conserved cysteine through the conserved F or W. The D gene is left open where the match is weak. Not every row has a clone size; where given, it reads once, few, many or a size class.

many,.,TRBJ2-2,TRBV29-1,TGCAGCGTTGAAGCCGGGGCGAACACCGGGGAGCTGTTTTTT,CSVEAGANTGELFF
.,.,TRBJ2-3,TRBV24-1,TGTGCCACCAGTGATTTTCGACATGGGAATACGCAGTATTTT,CATSDFRHGNTQYF
.,.,TRBJ2-5,TRBV12-3/TRBV12-4,TGTGCCAGCAGTCCACGGGACGGCCAAGAGACCCAGTACTTC,CASSPRDGQETQYF
.,.,TRBJ2-1,TRBV21-1,TGTGCCAGCAGCAAATCCCCCAGGGAGAATGAGCAGTTCTTC,CASSKSPRENEQFF
.,.,TRBJ1-1,TRBV9,TGTGCCAGCAGCGGTGGGTTGGAGAACACTGAAGCTTTCTTT,CASSGGLENTEAFF
once,TRBD2,TRBJ2-3,TRBV12-3/TRBV12-4,TGTGCCAGCAGTTTAGATGAGCGGGGGGAAACAGATACGCAGTATTTT,CASSLDERGETDTQYF
once,TRBD2,TRBJ2-7,TRBV4-1,TGCGCCAGCAGCCCCTTACCGACTAGCGGGAGTGGAGAGCAGTACTTC,CASSPLPTSGSGEQYF
.,.,TRBJ2-3,TRBV5-6,TGTGCCAGCAGCTCCGATTGGGCGCAGTATTTT,CASSSDWAQYF
few,.,TRBJ2-7,TRBV12-3/TRBV12-4,TGTGCCAGCAGTTCCCCCATGGAGCGCGGACCCTACGAGCAGTACTTC,CASSSPMERGPYEQYF
.,TRBD1,TRBJ2-3,TRBV20-1,TGCAGTGCCAAGACAGGGGTTTTGGATACGCAGTATTTT,CSAKTGVLDTQYF
few,.,TRBJ2-5,TRBV20-1,TGCAGTGCGCGAGGCTGGCAGACAAAAGAGACCCAGTACTTC,CSARGWQTKETQYF
few,.,TRBJ2-5,TRBV29-1,TGCAGCGTTGTGGGTGCAAGTGGCGAGACCCAGTACTTC,CSVVGASGETQYF
many,.,TRBJ1-6,TRBV25-1,TGTGCCAGCAAGGACGGCAATTCACCCCTCCACTTT,CASKDGNSPLHF
many,TRBD1,TRBJ2-5,TRBV12-3/TRBV12-4,TGTGCCAGCAGCTTAGACAGGGGGCTAGAGACCCAGTACTTC,CASSLDRGLETQYF
.,TRBD1,TRBJ1-1,TRBV12-3/TRBV12-4,TGTGCCAGCAGGGGGGGTTTGAGGGGGCATACTGAAGCTTTCTTT,CASRGGLRGHTEAFF
few,.,TRBJ1-1,TRBV19,TGTGCCAGTAGCCGTCAACAGGGATTCAACACTGAAGCTTTCTTT,CASSRQQGFNTEAFF
few,TRBD1,TRBJ1-6,TRBV20-1,TGCAGTGCACCACAGGGGTTCAATAATTCACCCCTCCACTTT,CSAPQGFNNSPLHF
few,TRBD1,TRBJ2-2,TRBV5-4,TGTGCCAGCAGCTTAGGGACAGGGGTAGCCGGGGAGCTGTTTTTT,CASSLGTGVAGELFF
once,.,TRBJ2-4,TRBV6-2/TRBV6-3,TGTGCCAGCAGTTACCGACGGAACAAAAACATTCAGTACTTC,CASSYRRNKNIQYF
once,.,TRBJ2-2,TRBV5-1,TGCGCCAGCAGATACGACATCGGGGAGCTGTTTTTT,CASRYDIGELFF
.,.,TRBJ2-1,TRBV12-5,TGTGCTAGTGGTTCCCGGAGGGATGAGCAGTTCTTC,CASGSRRDEQFF
few,.,TRBJ2-7,TRBV7-9,TGTGCCAGCAGCTCGAGCCTAACACGCTACGAGCAGTACTTC,CASSSSLTRYEQYF
few,.,TRBJ2-5,TRBV20-1,TGCAGTGCTAGAACGACTAGGCAAGAGACCCAGTACTTC,CSARTTRQETQYF
many,.,TRBJ2-7,TRBV9,TGTGCCAGCAGCTTAGGCATGGTCACCGAGCAGTACTTC,CASSLGMVTEQYF
few,.,TRBJ1-4,TRBV29-1,TGCAGCGTTGTCGGCACCTATGCAACTAATGAAAAACTGTTTTTT,CSVVGTYATNEKLFF
.,.,TRBJ2-3,TRBV11-2,TGTGCCAGCAGCTACAACACAGATACGCAGTATTTT,CASSYNTDTQYF
.,.,TRBJ2-3,TRBV4-3,TGCGCCAGCAGCGGGGGAGTAGGGGCGCCTTTGGATACGCAGTATTTT,CASSGGVGAPLDTQYF
few,.,TRBJ1-1,TRBV20-1,TGCAGTGCTGAGTTGAACACTGAAGCTTTCTTT,CSAELNTEAFF
.,.,TRBJ2-7,TRBV5-1,TGCGCCAGCAGCCCCGGGACTGCATTCTACGAGCAGTACTTC,CASSPGTAFYEQYF
.,TRBD2,TRBJ2-7,TRBV11-2,TGTGCCAGCAGCTTAGATCTTGGGAGGGCCAGCTCCTACGAGCAGTACTTC,CASSLDLGRASSYEQYF
.,.,TRBJ2-5,TRBV7-9,TGTGCCAGCAGCTTATTCGGGGAGCGGCAAGAGACCCAGTACTTC,CASSLFGERQETQYF
.,.,TRBJ2-7,TRBV12-3/TRBV12-4,TGTGCCAGCAGTTTAGTTTCCGCGACAGACGAGCAGTACTTC,CASSLVSATDEQYF
many,TRBD2,TRBJ2-7,TRBV15,TGTGCCACCAGTCCCGGGACTAGCGGCCCCTACGAGCAGTACTTC,CATSPGTSGPYEQYF
.,.,TRBJ2-2,TRBV7-2,TGTGCCAGCACCAACGGCGGGACAGCGAACACCGGGGAGCTGTTTTTT,CASTNGGTANTGELFF
.,.,TRBJ2-5,TRBV6-1,TGTGCCAGCAGTGAATCTTTCTCAGCCGCGGGTCAAGAGACCCAGTACTTC,CASSESFSAAGQETQYF
few,.,TRBJ2-7,TRBV6-1,TGTGCCAGCAGTGCGGACAGGGAGGGTCTCTACGAGCAGTACTTC,CASSADREGLYEQYF
.,.,TRBJ2-5,TRBV7-8,TGTGCCAGCAGCTTAAGGTCAGGGGACCAAGAGACCCAGTACTTC,CASSLRSGDQETQYF
.,TRBD2,TRBJ2-1,TRBV27,TGTGCCAGCAGTTCCTCCGGGGTCGGGAGGTTATACAATGAGCAGTTCTTC,CASSSSGVGRLYNEQFF
few,.,TRBJ1-3,TRBV29-1,TGCAGCGTTGCGTTACGCTCTGGAAACACCATATATTTT,CSVALRSGNTIYF
few,.,TRBJ1-1,TRBV11-2,TGTGCCAGCAGCTTAGCCCTGGTTAACACTGAAGCTTTCTTT,CASSLALVNTEAFF
few,.,TRBJ2-7,TRBV20-1,TGCAGTGCCCGGGGGAACTACTTCTACGAGCAGTACTTC,CSARGNYFYEQYF
once,.,TRBJ2-3,TRBV20-1,TGCAGTGCTGGGGGCCCGGGTACAGATACGCAGTATTTT,CSAGGPGTDTQYF
many,TRBD1,TRBJ2-2,TRBV18,TGTGCCAGCTCAACCGGGACAGGGAACACCGGGGAGCTGTTTTTT,CASSTGTGNTGELFF
few,TRBD2,TRBJ2-7,TRBV6-2/TRBV6-3,TGTGCCAGCAGTTACTCTCATGCAGCGGGAGCGGGGGAGCAGTACTTC,CASSYSHAAGAGEQYF
.,TRBD1,TRBJ1-5,TRBV20-1,TGCAGTGCTATACCCGGGACAGGGAATCAGCCCCAGCATTTT,CSAIPGTGNQPQHF
.,.,TRBJ2-7,TRBV20-1,TGCAGTCCCCCCCGTCTTACAGCTGATTACGAGCAGTACTTC,CSPPRLTADYEQYF
.,TRBD2,TRBJ2-1,TRBV7-9,TGTGCCAGCAGCTTAGATAGCGGGAGCCGCCCCAGTGAGCAGTTCTTC,CASSLDSGSRPSEQFF
.,TRBD1,TRBJ2-1,TRBV10-3,TGTGCCATCACCTCGGGACAGGGACGGTACAATGAGCAGTTCTTC,CAITSGQGRYNEQFF
.,TRBD1,TRBJ2-7,TRBV5-1,TGCGCCAGCAGGTCGGGACAGGGGGCCTACGAGCAGTACTTC,CASRSGQGAYEQYF